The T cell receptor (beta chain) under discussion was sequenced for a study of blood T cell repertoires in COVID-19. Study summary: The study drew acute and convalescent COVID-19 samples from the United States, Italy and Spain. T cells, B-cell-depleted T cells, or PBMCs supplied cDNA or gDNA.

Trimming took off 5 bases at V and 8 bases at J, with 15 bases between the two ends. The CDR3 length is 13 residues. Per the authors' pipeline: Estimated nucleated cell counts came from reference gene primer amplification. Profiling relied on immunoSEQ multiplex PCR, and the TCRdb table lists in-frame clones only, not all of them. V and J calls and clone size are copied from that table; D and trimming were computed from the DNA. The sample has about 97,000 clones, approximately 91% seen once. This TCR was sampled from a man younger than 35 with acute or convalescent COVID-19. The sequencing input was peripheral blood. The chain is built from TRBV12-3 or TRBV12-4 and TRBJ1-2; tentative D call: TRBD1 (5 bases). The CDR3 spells CASSPQGLRGYTF. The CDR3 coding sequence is TGTGCCAGCAGTCCCCAGGGTCTACGAGGCTACACCTTC.